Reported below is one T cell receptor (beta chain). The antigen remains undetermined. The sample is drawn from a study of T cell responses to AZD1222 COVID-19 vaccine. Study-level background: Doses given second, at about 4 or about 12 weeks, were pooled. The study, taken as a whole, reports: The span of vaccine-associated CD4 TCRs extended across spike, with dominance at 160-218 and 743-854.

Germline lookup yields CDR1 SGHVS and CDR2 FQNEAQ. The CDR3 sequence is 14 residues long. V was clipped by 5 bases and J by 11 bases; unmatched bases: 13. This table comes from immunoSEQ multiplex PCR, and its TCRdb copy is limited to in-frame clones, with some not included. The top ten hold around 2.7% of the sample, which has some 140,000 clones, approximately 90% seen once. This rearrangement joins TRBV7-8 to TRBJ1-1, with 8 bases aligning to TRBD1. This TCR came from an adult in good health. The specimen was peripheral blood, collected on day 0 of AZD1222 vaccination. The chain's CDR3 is CASSAYSRGRVAFF. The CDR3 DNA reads TGTGCCAGCAGCGCATATTCCAGGGGGCGCGTGGCTTTCTTT.